The 24 T cell receptor beta chains listed next were all sequenced from one sample in a study of blood T cell repertoires in COVID-19. TCRdb keeps only in-frame clones here, not all; method: immunoSEQ multiplex PCR. The sample has about 200,000 clones, around 92% seen once. The specimen sequenced was PBMCs or T cells enriched from blood (not recorded which). The source of these receptors is a woman aged 30 to 39 with acute COVID-19.

The chain joins TRBV7-9 to TRBJ1-1, with 8 bases identical to TRBD1. Germline values: CDR1 SEHNR, CDR2 FQNEAQ (reference sequence). The CDR3 sequence is 15 residues long. Trimming at V came to 1 base and at J to 6 bases, leaving 7 bases not matched to a gene. This CDR3 reads CASSLERGQGSEAFF. CDR3 bases: TGTGCCAGCAGCTTAGAGAGAGGACAGGGATCTGAAGCTTTCTTT.

The V gene is TRBV27, the J gene TRBJ1-1; D remains unclear. This CDR3 has 12 amino acids. Germline V gives CDR1 MNHEY, CDR2 SMNVEV (reference sequence). The ends were cut back, 5 bases at V and 10 bases at J, with 14 bases in the middle. As DNA, the CDR3 is TGTGCCAGCAGTAACCCGCTAGAGGGAGCTTTCTTT. This gives the protein CASSNPLEGAFF.

This clone was seen only once. The rearrangement uses TRBV29-1 and TRBJ1-4; 9 nucleotides align to TRBD1. The CDR3 covers 12 residues. Germline values: CDR1 SQVTM, CDR2 ANQGSEA. Unmatched junction bases numbered 3, after V lost 7 bases and J lost 6 bases. The CDR3 is CSARQGDEKLFF. CDR3 nucleotide sequence: TGCAGCGCTCGACAGGGGGATGAAAAACTGTTTTTT.

This clone was seen once. The chain is built from TRBV30 and TRBJ2-2; 8 bases are a match to TRBD1. The CDR3 loop spans 18 amino acids. Trimming at V came to 2 bases and at J to 3 bases, leaving 14 bases not matched to a gene. The germline V gene has CDR1 GTSNPN and CDR2 SVGIG (reference sequence). The CDR3 region has the DNA TGTGCCTGGAGTAGATACAAACGGACAGGGTTGGACACCGGGGAGCTGTTTTTT. This codes for CAWSRYKRTGLDTGELFF.

The chain is built from TRBV11-2 and TRBJ2-4, with a possible D match to TRBD1 (7 bases). V lost 1 base to trimming and J lost 5 bases, with 12 bases between them. Germline V gene data show CDR1 as SGHAT and CDR2 as FQNNGV. There are 15 residues in the CDR3. CDR3 loop: CASSLAGGRENIQYF. For the CDR3, the DNA is TGTGCCAGCAGCTTAGCAGGGGGGCGAGAAAACATTCAGTACTTC.

The chain combines TRBV7-2 with TRBJ1-2; the match to TRBD1 covers 9 bases. J was trimmed by 5 bases and V by 5 bases; bases with no gene match: 9. CDR1 is SGHTA, CDR2 FQGNSA, per germline. The CDR3 runs 15 residues. The CDR3 nucleotides are TGTGCCAGCAGCCAAACAGGGGGCGCTTCTTATGGCTACACCTTC. Amino acids: CASSQTGGASYGYTF.

The CDR3 reads CASSPRFWLRGGEKLFF. Here the CDR3 DNA reads TGTGCCAGCAGCCCCCGGTTTTGGTTGAGGGGGGGTGAAAAACTGTTTTTT. The chain combines TRBV9 with TRBJ1-4, with D perhaps TRBD1 (6 bases). V was cut by 4 bases and J by 7 bases, with 23 bases left in between. This CDR3 comprises 17 residues. Germline values: CDR1 SGDLS, CDR2 YYNGEE. Based on the CDR3 plus reference TRBV9 and TRBJ1-4, the full variable domain is DSGVTQTPKHLITATGQRVTLRCSPRSGDLSVYWYQQSLDQGLQFLIQYYNGEERAKGNILERFSAQQFPDLHSELNLSSLELGDSALYFCASSPRFWLRGGEKLFFGSGTQLSVL.

The chain recombines TRBV21-1 with TRBJ1-6; the table's D call, TRBD1, was not checked against the DNA. TRBV21-1 is listed as a pseudogene. The CDR3 has 9 amino acids. The CDR3 sequence: CATHNPLHF. The CDR3 DNA sequence: TGTGCCACCCACAATCCCCTCCACTTT.

The V gene is TRBV30, the J gene TRBJ2-5, with TRBD2 identical over 9 bases. Trimming took 7 bases from V and 5 from J; bases not matched to a gene: 11. Germline V gives CDR1 GTSNPN, CDR2 SVGIG (reference sequence). The CDR3 spans 14 residues. For the CDR3, the DNA is TGTGCCTCGATGTCTGCGGGGGGGTGGGAGACCCAGTACTTC. Translated: CASMSAGGWETQYF.

The CDR3: CASSYEDRYGYTF. The CDR3, as DNA: TGTGCCAGCAGTTACGAAGACAGGTATGGCTACACCTTC. V gene TRBV6-2 or TRBV6-3 combines with J gene TRBJ1-2, with D tentatively TRBD1 (6 bases). V dropped 2 bases and J dropped 5 bases, with 9 bases sitting between them. The CDR3 contains 13 residues. Germline lookup yields CDR1 MNHEY and CDR2 SVGEGT.

The chain employs TRBV18 and TRBJ1-5, with 7 bases lining up with TRBD1. J lost 6 bases, V lost 1 base, and 6 bases had no gene match. The CDR3 covers 15 residues. Germline V gene sequence: CDR1 KGHSH, CDR2 LQKENI. The CDR3 bases are TGTGCCAGCTCACCACAAGGACAGGTCGGTCAGCCCCAGCATTTT. This gives the protein CASSPQGQVGQPQHF.

The CDR3 loop is CASSYRTGLGTDTQYF. DNA for the CDR3: TGTGCCAGCAGTTACCGGACAGGGCTTGGCACAGATACGCAGTATTTT. The chain recombines TRBV6-5 with TRBJ2-3, with TRBD1 matching 8 bases. The CDR3 spans 16 residues. The germline gives CDR1 MNHEY, CDR2 SVGAGI. Trimming at V came to 2 bases and at J to 1 base, leaving 5 bases not matched to a gene.

V is TRBV5-6 and J is TRBJ1-2, with 8 bases aligning to TRBD1. V lost 4 bases, J lost 4 bases, and 6 bases stayed unmatched. CDR3 length: 14 residues. CDR1 SGHDT and CDR2 YYEEEE come from the germline V gene. CDR3 coding DNA: TGTGCCAGCAGCCGGGACAGGAGCGGCTATGGCTACACCTTC. It translates to CASSRDRSGYGYTF.

The V and J genes are TRBV6-5 and TRBJ2-5, with D maybe TRBD1 (6 bases). CDR1 is MNHEY, CDR2 SVGAGI, per germline. The CDR3 is 13 amino acids. Trimming pared 5 bases from V and 4 bases from J, leaving 11 bases between. CDR3 in DNA: TGTGCCAGCAGTCAGGGGCTAGTAGAGACCCAGTACTTC. This translates into CASSQGLVETQYF.

This clone was found once. The chain recombines TRBV6-5 with TRBJ1-2, with 7 nucleotides matching TRBD1. The CDR3 has 14 residues. J gave up 4 bases and V 7 bases, and 9 bases lay outside the gene matches. The germline gives CDR1 MNHEY, CDR2 SVGAGI. Written as DNA, the CDR3 is TGTGCCAGCACTCCGGGGACAGTGTTCTATGGCTACACCTTC. Its protein product is CASTPGTVFYGYTF.

The chain has TRBV9 and TRBJ2-5; D is perhaps TRBD1 (5 bases). The V end lost 5 bases, the J end lost 5 bases, and 13 bases lay between the germline ends. Per germline, CDR1 SGDLS and CDR2 YYNGEE. This CDR3 has 13 residues. The chain's CDR3 is CASSGQGWETQYF. The CDR3 DNA is TGTGCCAGCAGTGGTCAGGGTTGGGAGACCCAGTACTTC.

The CDR3 DNA follows: TGTGCCAGTAACCTATGGGACAGGGGGAGAACCGGGGAGCTGTTTTTT. Its translation is CASNLWDRGRTGELFF. J is TRBJ2-2 and V is TRBV19; 11 positions agree with TRBD1. The CDR3 loop spans 16 amino acids. Trimming removed 7 bases from V and 5 bases from J; junction bases left unmatched: 9. Germline-derived CDR1 and CDR2 are LNHDA and SQIVND (reference sequence).

The rearrangement joins TRBV5-6 to TRBJ1-6; D unresolved. Germline values: CDR1 SGHDT, CDR2 YYEEEE. This CDR3 has 12 amino acids. The V end lost 4 bases, the J end lost 4 bases, and 3 bases lay between the germline ends. The CDR3 spells CASSPYNSPLHF. The CDR3 region has the DNA TGTGCCAGCAGCCCTTATAATTCACCCCTCCACTTT. Based on the CDR3 plus reference TRBV5-6 and TRBJ1-6, the full variable domain is DAGVTQSPTHLIKTRGQQVTLRCSPKSGHDTVSWYQQALGQGPQFIFQYYEEEERQRGNFPDRFSGHQFPNYSSELNVNALLLGDSALYLCASSPYNSPLHFGNGTRLTVT.

The V gene is TRBV6-1, the J gene TRBJ1-1, with D unresolved. Germline-derived CDR1 and CDR2 are MNHNS and SASEGT. The CDR3 length is 14 residues. V lost 3 bases and J lost 1, with 9 bases in between. The CDR3 DNA is TGTGCCAGCAGTGAGCGTCATTCGAACACTGAAGCTTTCTTT. Residues: CASSERHSNTEAFF.

V usage is TRBV10-3 and J usage is TRBJ2-7; TRBD1 matches at 7 bases. Germline CDR1 and CDR2: ENHRY and SYGVKD. Trimming took 2 bases from V and 2 from J; bases not matched to a gene: 9. This CDR3 region has 16 residues. For the CDR3, the DNA is TGTGCCATCAGTGAGCCCCCGAGGACAGGTACCTACGAGCAGTACTTC. The encoded protein is CAISEPPRTGTYEQYF.

The V and J genes are TRBV27 and TRBJ2-1, with D possibly TRBD1 on 5 matching bases. Germline V gene data show CDR1 as MNHEY and CDR2 as SMNVEV (reference sequence). This CDR3 is built from 14 residues. V was shortened by 2 bases and J by 8 bases, with 13 bases between the two germline ends. The CDR3 nucleotides are TGTGCCAGCAGTTTAGGTGGCAGGGCCCATGAGCAGTTCTTC. It specifies CASSLGGRAHEQFF.

V and J are TRBV25-1 and TRBJ2-1; D gene unclear. The V end lost 2 bases, the J end lost 0 bases, and 8 bases lay between the germline ends. This CDR3 is built from 15 residues. Germline lookup yields CDR1 MGHDK and CDR2 SYGVNS. In DNA form, the CDR3 reads TGTGCCAGCAGTGAAGGGCAGATCTCCTACAATGAGCAGTTCTTC. Translating it yields CASSEGQISYNEQFF. The full variable domain, completed using reference TRBV25-1 and TRBJ2-1, is EADIYQTPRYLVIGTGKKITLECSQTMGHDKMYWYQQDPGMELHLIHYSYGVNSTEKGDLSSESTVSRIRTEHFPLTLESARPSHTSQYLCASSEGQISYNEQFFGPGTRLTVL.

The chain joins TRBV15 to TRBJ1-3; perhaps TRBD1 as D (6 bases). V was shortened by 3 bases and J by 0 bases, with 12 bases between the two germline ends. CDR1 is LNHNV, CDR2 YYDKDF, per germline (reference sequence). The CDR3 totals 16 residues. The CDR3 here is CATSRGHTFSGNTIYF. As DNA, the CDR3 is TGTGCCACCAGCAGGGGACACACTTTCTCTGGAAACACCATATATTTT.

The rearrangement links TRBV29-1 to TRBJ1-2, with D tentatively TRBD1 (5 bases). The V gene lost 1 base and the J gene lost 4 bases, with 10 bases spanning the gap. CDR1 and CDR2 from the germline V gene are SQVTM and ANQGSEA. This CDR3 has 13 residues. The CDR3 nucleotides read TGCAGCGTTGAAGGGGACTGGGGCTATGGCTACACCTTC. Residues: CSVEGDWGYGYTF.